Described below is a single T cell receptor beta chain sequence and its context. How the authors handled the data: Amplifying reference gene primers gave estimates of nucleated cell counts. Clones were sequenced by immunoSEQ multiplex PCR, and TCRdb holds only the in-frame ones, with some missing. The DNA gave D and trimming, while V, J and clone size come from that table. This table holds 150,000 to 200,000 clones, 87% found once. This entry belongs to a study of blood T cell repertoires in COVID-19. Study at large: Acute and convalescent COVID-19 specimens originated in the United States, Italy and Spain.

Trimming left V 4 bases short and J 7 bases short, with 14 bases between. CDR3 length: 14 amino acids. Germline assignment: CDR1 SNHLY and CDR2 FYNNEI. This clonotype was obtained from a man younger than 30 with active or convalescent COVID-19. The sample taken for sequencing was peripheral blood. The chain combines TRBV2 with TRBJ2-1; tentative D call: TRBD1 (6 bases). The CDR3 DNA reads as TGTGCCAGCAGTGGCGCTCTTCAGGGGAATGAGCAGTTCTTC. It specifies CASSGALQGNEQFF.